The 29 T cell receptor beta chains below all came from one sample that was sequenced in a study of T cell responses to AZD1222 COVID-19 vaccine listed by TCRdb under 2021. The sample's time point, from its label and the paper: baseline before first vaccination. The library was generated by the immunoSEQ multiplex PCR assay. The table comes from immuneACCESS by way of TCRdb, which keeps in-frame sequences with V and J called. Part of the clones is missing from these tables; in studies checked, under half for an unresolved V gene and the rest for unknown reasons. This sample comprises more than 95,000 clones, more than 75% of them detected only once. The ten largest clones add up to 2% to 3% of the sample. This sample comprised peripheral blood, obtained on day 0 of AZD1222 vaccination. Receptor source: an adult in good health.

The chain employs TRBV6-2 or TRBV6-3 and TRBJ1-1, with D uncertain. The V gene's germline CDR1 is MNHEY and CDR2 SVGEGT. With 4 bases removed from V and 11 bases from J, the gap between germline ends came to 14 bases. The CDR3 runs to 12 residues. This chain's CDR3 is CASSLGSSQAFF. In DNA, the CDR3 is TGTGCCAGCAGTTTAGGCTCCTCACAGGCTTTCTTT.

This clone appeared once. V usage is TRBV5-6 and J usage is TRBJ1-4; tentative D call: TRBD1 (6 bases). This CDR3 comprises 19 residues. Between the trimmed V and J ends, which lost 3 bases and 3 bases, there was a span of 24 bases. Germline V gene lookup returns CDR1 SGHDT and CDR2 YYEEEE. The CDR3 bases are TGTGCCAGCAGCTCCCTAAATGGCAGGGGTTTCGGGTCTAATGAAAAACTGTTTTTT. Residues: CASSSLNGRGFGSNEKLFF.

The J gene is TRBJ2-5, the V gene TRBV7-6; D ambiguous. The germline CDR1 and CDR2 sequences are SGHVS and FNYEAQ. The CDR3 totals 11 residues. The germline V and J ends were trimmed by 4 bases and 5 bases, with 5 bases remaining between them. The CDR3 loop reads CASSSSETQYF. The CDR3 DNA follows: TGTGCCAGCAGCTCCTCGGAGACCCAGTACTTC.

The chain couples TRBV7-9 to TRBJ2-3; possibly TRBD2 for D (6 bases). The CDR3 loop spans 16 amino acids. Germline V gene data show CDR1 as SEHNR and CDR2 as FQNEAQ (reference sequence). V was cut by 4 bases and J by 4 bases, with 18 bases left in between. The CDR3 DNA is TGTGCCAGCAGCTCCTGGACGGTATCGGGGGCAGATACGCAGTATTTT. Translated, it gives CASSSWTVSGADTQYF.

The chain uses TRBV14 and TRBJ1-5, with D uncertain. Trimming removed 3 bases at V and 5 bases at J, with 17 bases between. Per the germline V gene, CDR1 is SGHDN and CDR2 is FVKESK. This CDR3 is 16 amino acids long. DNA of the CDR3: TGTGCCAGCAGCCAGCTCGGTCTCTCGGGCGATCAGCCCCAGCATTTT. Its translation is CASSQLGLSGDQPQHF. Based on the CDR3 plus reference TRBV14 and TRBJ1-5, the full variable domain is EAGVTQFPSHSVIEKGQTVTLRCDPISGHDNLYWYRRVMGKEIKFLLHFVKESKQDESGMPNNRFLAERTGGTYSTLKVQPAELEDSGVYFCASSQLGLSGDQPQHFGDGTRLSIL.

This chain joins TRBV5-4 and TRBJ2-3; 15 nucleotides line up with TRBD2. The CDR3 sequence is 16 residues long. Germline V lookup: CDR1 SGHNT, CDR2 YYREEE (reference sequence). V dropped 7 bases and J dropped 0; count of bases not matched to a gene: 3. As DNA, the CDR3 is TGTGCCAGCGGGACTAGCGGGGGGTCTAGCACAGATACGCAGTATTTT. As protein: CASGTSGGSSTDTQYF. The entire variable domain, with the rest obtained from reference TRBV5-4 and TRBJ2-3, is as follows: ETGVTQSPTHLIKTRGQQVTLRCSSQSGHNTVSWYQQALGQGPQFIFQYYREEENGRGNFPPRFSGLQFPNYSSELNVNALELDDSALYLCASGTSGGSSTDTQYFGPGTRLTVL.

The genes are TRBV11-3 and TRBJ2-5, with 12 bases that match TRBD2. This CDR3 has 16 residues. Trimming took 5 bases from V and 5 from J; bases not matched to a gene: 9. The germline CDR1 and CDR2 sequences are SGHNT and YENEEA. CDR3 DNA sequence: TGTGCCAGCAGCCCCCTAGCGGGGGGGCGAGTGGAGACCCAGTACTTC. Its translation: CASSPLAGGRVETQYF. The entire variable domain, with the rest obtained from reference TRBV11-3 and TRBJ2-5, is as follows: EAGVVQSPRYKIIEKKQPVAFWCNPISGHNTLYWYLQNLGQGPELLIRYENEEAVDDSQLPKDRFSAERLKGVDSTLKIQPAELGDSAVYLCASSPLAGGRVETQYFGPGTRLLVL.

The chain recombines TRBV2 with TRBJ1-1; possibly TRBD1 for D (6 bases). Trimming left V 5 bases short and J 1 base short, with 8 bases between. The germline V gene has CDR1 SNHLY and CDR2 FYNNEI. There are 13 residues in the CDR3. The CDR3 sequence is CASSTGTNTEAFF. The DNA for the CDR3 is TGTGCCAGCAGTACAGGGACGAACACTGAAGCTTTCTTT.

The chain has TRBV11-3 and TRBJ1-2, with D possibly matching TRBD1 (6 bases). Germline values: CDR1 SGHNT, CDR2 YENEEA. The length of the CDR3 is 14 residues. V was clipped by 3 bases and J by 5 bases, with 13 bases between them. CDR3 in DNA: TGTGCCAGCAGCTTGCCTGGACAGCCATATGGCTACACCTTC. Its translation is CASSLPGQPYGYTF.

This sequence joins TRBV15 and TRBJ1-5, with 9 bases identical to TRBD1. The CDR3 length is 17 residues. Germline CDR1 and CDR2: LNHNV and YYDKDF (reference sequence). V gave up 6 bases and J gave up 0 bases; unmatched junction bases: 9. As DNA, the CDR3 is TGTGCCACCAGAAGGGACAGGGATGTAGGTAGCAATCAGCCCCAGCATTTT. The encoded protein is CATRRDRDVGSNQPQHF.

The chain joins TRBV6-6 to TRBJ2-5; perhaps D is TRBD1 or TRBD2 (5 bases each). The V end lost 5 bases, the J end lost 1 base, and 11 bases lay between the germline ends. The CDR3 contains 14 residues. The V gene's germline CDR1 is MNHNY and CDR2 SVGAGI (reference sequence). The CDR3 DNA follows: TGTGCCAGCAGTACTCCGGGACCCCAAGAGACCCAGTACTTC. Protein sequence: CASSTPGPQETQYF.

V gene TRBV5-4 combines with J gene TRBJ2-3; no definite D call. Germline values: CDR1 SGHNT, CDR2 YYREEE (reference sequence). This CDR3 is built from 15 residues. V shed 5 bases and J shed 2 bases, with 15 bases lying between them. The CDR3 sequence: CASRPTLPTTDTQYF. As DNA, the CDR3 is TGTGCCAGCAGGCCGACTCTTCCCACCACAGATACGCAGTATTTT.

The gene calls are TRBV27 and TRBJ1-1; possibly TRBD1 for D (5 bases). Trimming removed 3 bases at V and 4 bases at J, with 9 bases between. CDR3 length equals 13 residues. CDR1 is MNHEY, CDR2 SMNVEV, per germline (reference sequence). CDR3 sequence: CASSFIRGTEAFF. The CDR3 region has the DNA TGTGCCAGCAGTTTTATTAGGGGCACTGAAGCTTTCTTT.

The rearrangement links TRBV20-1 to TRBJ1-3; D perhaps matches TRBD1 (5 bases). V was clipped by 3 bases and J by 4 bases, with 13 bases between them. The CDR3 consists of 14 residues. Germline V gives CDR1 DFQATT, CDR2 SNEGSKA (reference sequence). The CDR3 loop is CSASGQGGGNTIYF. As DNA, the CDR3 is TGCAGTGCTAGTGGGCAGGGTGGCGGAAACACCATATATTTT.

CDR3 residues: CASSPVHRGGNTIYF. The CDR3 DNA sequence: TGTGCCAGCAGTCCGGTCCACCGAGGTGGAAACACCATATATTTT. V gene TRBV2 combines with J gene TRBJ1-3, with D hard to call. Germline CDR1 is SNHLY and CDR2 is FYNNEI. The CDR3 runs 15 residues. With 5 bases removed from V and 3 bases from J, the gap between germline ends came to 14 bases.

This rearrangement joins TRBV11-2 to TRBJ1-4; D unresolved. Germline values: CDR1 SGHAT, CDR2 FQNNGV. V was clipped by 3 bases and J by 8 bases, with 16 bases between them. The CDR3 extends over 15 amino acids. The DNA of the CDR3 is TGTGCCAGCAGCTTTGGACGGCGCAAGGTGGAAAAACTGTTTTTT. As protein: CASSFGRRKVEKLFF.

The chain has TRBV6-5 and TRBJ1-6; 7 positions match TRBD1. Germline loops: CDR1 MNHEY, CDR2 SVGAGI. The CDR3 has 15 residues. V shed 6 bases and J 5 bases; nucleotides not matched to a gene: 7. CDR3 loop: CASRAGTAHNSPLHF. The CDR3, as DNA: TGTGCCAGCAGGGCCGGGACAGCACATAATTCACCCCTCCACTTT.

The CDR3 DNA reads as TGTGCCAGCAGCAGGGAGAGCTCTGGGGCCAACGTCCTGACTTTC. This gives the protein CASSRESSGANVLTF. The chain recombines TRBV2 with TRBJ2-6; D assignment may be TRBD1 or TRBD2 (5 bases each). The CDR3 consists of 15 residues. Germline assignment: CDR1 SNHLY and CDR2 FYNNEI. With 6 bases removed from V and 0 bases from J, the gap between germline ends came to 9 bases.

The chain links TRBV11-2 to TRBJ1-2; D not certain. V lost 3 bases to trimming and J lost 3 bases, with 8 bases between them. The CDR3 consists of 13 residues. Germline V lookup: CDR1 SGHAT, CDR2 FQNNGV. The CDR3 loop reads CASSLGLDYGYTF. CDR3 sequence (DNA): TGTGCCAGCAGCTTGGGTCTCGACTATGGCTACACCTTC.

This rearrangement joins TRBV6-2 or TRBV6-3 to TRBJ2-1; 9 positions match TRBD2. J gave up 0 bases and V 5 bases, and 2 bases lay outside the gene matches. The germline gives CDR1 MNHEY, CDR2 SVGEGT. CDR3 size: 15 residues. CDR3 residues: CASSSSGSSYNEQFF. The CDR3 coding sequence is TGTGCCAGCAGTAGTAGCGGGAGCTCCTACAATGAGCAGTTCTTC.

The V and J genes are TRBV3-1 (or the pseudogene TRBV3-2) and TRBJ1-5; D not certain. The CDR3 covers 15 residues. CDR1 and CDR2 (germline): LGHDT, YNNKEL (reference sequence). V dropped 5 bases and J dropped 4 bases, with 15 bases sitting between them. CDR3 residues: CASSTRNFWNQPQHF. The CDR3 DNA reads as TGTGCCAGCAGCACCCGTAATTTTTGGAATCAGCCCCAGCATTTT.

CDR3 amino acids: CASSEIRGTEAFF. CDR3 nucleotides: TGTGCCAGTAGTGAAATAAGGGGCACTGAAGCTTTCTTT. The chain has TRBV19 and TRBJ1-1, with TRBD1 as a possible D gene (5 bases). Trimming took off 5 bases at V and 4 bases at J, with 11 bases between the two ends. CDR1 and CDR2 from the germline V gene are LNHDA and SQIVND (reference sequence). The CDR3 has 13 amino acids.

The chain uses TRBV5-4 and TRBJ1-1, with D maybe TRBD1 (6 bases). Germline CDR1 reads SGHNT; CDR2 reads YYREEE (reference sequence). The CDR3 spans 15 residues. Trimming took 0 bases from V and 4 from J, leaving 13 bases between them. The CDR3 loop reads CASSLEVGGGTEAFF. In DNA form, the CDR3 reads TGTGCCAGCAGCTTGGAAGTAGGGGGGGGCACTGAAGCTTTCTTT.

The V gene is TRBV4-3, the J gene TRBJ2-1, with TRBD1 matching 7 bases. This CDR3 is built from 16 residues. Germline V lookup: CDR1 LGHNA, CDR2 YSLEER. V lost 0 bases and J lost 4; bases outside the gene matches: 6. CDR3 amino acids: CASSQDPPGQYNEQFF. DNA of the CDR3: TGCGCCAGCAGCCAAGACCCCCCGGGACAGTACAATGAGCAGTTCTTC.

The DNA of the CDR3 is TGTGCCAGCAGCCCACACGGGACTCCCAGCACAGATACGCAGTATTTT. Residues: CASSPHGTPSTDTQYF. The rearrangement links TRBV7-9 to TRBJ2-3, with a weak D call TRBD2 (6 bases). CDR1 and CDR2 from the germline V gene are SEHNR and FQNEAQ (reference sequence). Trimming took 5 bases from V and 0 from J, leaving 15 bases between them. The CDR3 extends over 16 amino acids.

This clone appeared a single time. The V call is TRBV6-4, the J call TRBJ2-7; perhaps TRBD2 as D (5 bases). Per germline, CDR1 MRHNA and CDR2 SNTAGT. The CDR3 has 15 residues. V shed 6 bases and J shed 2 bases, with 17 bases lying between them. CDR3 bases: TGTGCCAGCAGGGCCCCCAGTAGGGAGCCCTACGAGCAGTACTTC. Protein product: CASRAPSREPYEQYF.

The chain recombines TRBV9 with TRBJ1-2; unclear D gene. The length of the CDR3 is 15 residues. The germline V and J ends were trimmed by 3 bases and 4 bases, with 16 bases remaining between them. CDR1 is SGDLS and CDR2 is YYNGEE in the germline V gene. CDR3: CASSGKYPEFYGYTF. In DNA, the CDR3 is TGTGCCAGCAGCGGAAAATATCCAGAATTCTATGGCTACACCTTC.

This clone was seen only a few times. V usage is TRBV11-2 and J usage is TRBJ1-3; D is undetermined. The CDR3 runs 16 residues. Germline V gene lookup returns CDR1 SGHAT and CDR2 FQNNGV. Between the trimmed V and J ends, which lost 0 bases and 0 bases, there was a span of 9 bases. CDR3 bases: TGTGCCAGCAGCTTAGATACTGGGAGCTCTGGAAACACCATATATTTT. It encodes CASSLDTGSSGNTIYF.

The chain is built from TRBV28 and TRBJ1-1, with 10 bases lining up with TRBD1. This CDR3 has 14 residues. Germline-derived CDR1 and CDR2 are MDHEN and SYDVKM. The V gene end was trimmed by 6 bases and the J gene end by 5 bases; junction bases not matched to a gene: 6. DNA of the CDR3: TGTGCCAGCAGCAGTGGGACAGGGGTTACTGAAGCTTTCTTT. It is translated as CASSSGTGVTEAFF.